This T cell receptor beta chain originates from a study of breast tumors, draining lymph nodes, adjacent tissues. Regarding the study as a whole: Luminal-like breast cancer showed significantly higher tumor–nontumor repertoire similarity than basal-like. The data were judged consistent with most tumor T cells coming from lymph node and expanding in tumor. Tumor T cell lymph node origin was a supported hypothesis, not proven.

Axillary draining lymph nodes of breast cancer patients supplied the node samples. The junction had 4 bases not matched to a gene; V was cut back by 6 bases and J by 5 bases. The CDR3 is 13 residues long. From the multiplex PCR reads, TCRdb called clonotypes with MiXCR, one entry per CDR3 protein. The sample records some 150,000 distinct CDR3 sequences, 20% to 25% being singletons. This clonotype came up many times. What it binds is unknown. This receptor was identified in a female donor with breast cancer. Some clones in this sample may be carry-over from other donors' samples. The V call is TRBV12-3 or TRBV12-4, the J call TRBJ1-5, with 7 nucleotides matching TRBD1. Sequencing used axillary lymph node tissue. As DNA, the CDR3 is TGTGCCAGCAGAAGAACAGGGGATCAGCCCCAGCATTTT. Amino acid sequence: CASRRTGDQPQHF.